These T cell receptor beta chains were read from a single sample in a study of blood T cell repertoires in COVID-19. Some clones are missing from TCRdb's copy, which holds only in-frame ones; the method was immunoSEQ multiplex PCR. The table lists about 240,000 clones, roughly four fifths of them singletons, with roughly 1.9% in the top ten. The sample consisted of peripheral blood. The receptors come from a man under 40 who had recovered from COVID-19. Each CDR3 is given with its conserved first and last residue. Not all rows give a size; the values are once, few, many and, for expanded clones, a class.

>TRBV9|TRBJ2-2|once
CASSTLGSSTGELFF
>TRBV6-6|TRBJ2-1|-
CASSLVAGDDFGYNEQFF
>TRBV11-3|TRBJ2-3|-
CASSLGGDWGIDTQYF
>TRBV29-1|TRBJ1-3|-
CSVAQGTAGNTIYF
>TRBV5-6|TRBJ1-2|-
CASSLEGGQRSYTF
>TRBV9|TRBJ2-3|once
CASSPGTSGGEMLGTQYF
>TRBV3-1/TRBV3-2|TRBJ2-3|few
CASSQVQPYAPGTQYF
>TRBV9|TRBJ1-3|-
CASSYNSGNTIYF
>TRBV7-6|TRBJ2-5|-
CASSSSTSSETQYF
>TRBV11-2|TRBJ1-1|-
CASSHEGVEPQNTEAFF
>TRBV5-5|TRBJ1-5|-
CASGPRDQPQHF
>TRBV4-2|TRBJ2-7|-
CASRGTSGDNYEQYF
>TRBV24-1|TRBJ2-3|-
CATSDPGTRKETQYF
>TRBV19|TRBJ2-3|-
CASRTSGGLDTQYF
>TRBV5-4|TRBJ1-2|few
CASSLGAGEGLYGYTF
>TRBV2|TRBJ2-1|-
CASVGYLAGYNEQFF
>TRBV7-9|TRBJ2-1|-
CASSPREGGLYNEQFF
>TRBV7-9|TRBJ1-2|-
CASSLAAREAGYTF
>TRBV10-3|TRBJ2-3|-
CAISEPPGVAGAKDTQYF
>TRBV7-2|TRBJ1-2|once
CASSFSGGMSSYGYTF
>TRBV7-7|TRBJ2-2|-
CASRPQGYTGELFF
>TRBV6-1|TRBJ1-5|-
CASSDGVGGNQPQHF
>TRBV5-1|TRBJ1-1|few
CASSLGGSTGQNTEAFF
>TRBV2|TRBJ1-5|-
CASSGPDRVNQPQHF
>TRBV9|TRBJ2-5|-
CASSPQGLQETQYF
>TRBV25-1|TRBJ2-1|-
CASSESASGARLLFF
>TRBV6-5|TRBJ2-7|once
CASSLSGTGAYEQYF
>TRBV2|TRBJ2-2|-
CASREDRATGELFF
>TRBV10-3|TRBJ1-1|-
CAITRQGDTEAFF
>TRBV5-1|TRBJ2-5|-
CASSLARQETQYF
>TRBV6-2/TRBV6-3|TRBJ2-7|-
CASSPSGEAYEQYF
>TRBV5-1|TRBJ2-5|-
CASSLALLAGGNQETQYF
>TRBV28|TRBJ1-2|-
CASWAADRNYGYTF
>TRBV28|TRBJ1-6|-
CASTEGSSPLHF
>TRBV7-6|TRBJ1-3|-
CASSTVLWAGQRAGNTIYF
>TRBV5-1|TRBJ2-2|-
CASSHLDRGNTGELFF
>TRBV10-3|TRBJ1-1|-
CAISDYRGPEDTEAFF
>TRBV7-3|TRBJ1-1|-
CASSSRRGTEAFF
>TRBV19|TRBJ1-6|-
CASSGQGDNSPLHF
>TRBV12-2|TRBJ1-1|-
CASRWTGFYTEAFF
>TRBV6-2/TRBV6-3|TRBJ1-5|-
CASSQGNLNQPQHF
>TRBV7-9|TRBJ2-1|-
CASSFSGTSGGVSYNEQFF
>TRBV7-9|TRBJ2-2|few
CASSPRGPYWELFF
>TRBV2|TRBJ1-2|-
CASSEGLSFNGYTF
>TRBV7-9|TRBJ2-2|-
CASSLARGAPGPGELFF
>TRBV19|TRBJ2-7|-
CASSLRDRNYEQYF
>TRBV10-3|TRBJ1-1|-
CAISQQGPDTEAFF